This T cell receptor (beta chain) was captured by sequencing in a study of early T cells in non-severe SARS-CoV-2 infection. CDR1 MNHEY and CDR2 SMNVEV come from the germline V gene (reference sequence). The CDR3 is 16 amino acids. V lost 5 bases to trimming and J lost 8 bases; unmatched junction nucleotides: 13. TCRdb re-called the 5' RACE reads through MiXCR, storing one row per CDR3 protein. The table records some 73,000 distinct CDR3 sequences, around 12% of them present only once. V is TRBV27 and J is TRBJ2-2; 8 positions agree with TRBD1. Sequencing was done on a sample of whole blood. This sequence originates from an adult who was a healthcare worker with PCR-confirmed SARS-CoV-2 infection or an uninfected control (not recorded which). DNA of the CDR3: TGTGCCAGCAGTCCGGGACAGGCCGGAGTAATAGGGGAGCTGTTTTTT. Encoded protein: CASSPGQAGVIGELFF.